The 25 T cell receptor beta chains below all came from one sample that was sequenced in a study of T cells in Graves' hyperthyroidism and ophthalmopathy. RNA transcripts provided the source from which TCR beta CDR3 regions were amplified. An initial round of RT-PCR targeting the TCR CDR3 relied on the HTBI primer set. TCRdb analysed the multiplex PCR reads with MiXCR anew, one entry per CDR3 protein. The data hold about 610,000 distinct CDR3 sequences, with roughly 14% observed a single time. Sequencing was performed on blood. All receptors come from a middle-aged woman with Graves' ophthalmopathy.

This clonotype was detected many times. The chain links TRBV7-8 to TRBJ2-5, with TRBD1 identical over 10 bases. V lost 4 bases and J lost 1; bases outside the gene matches: 6. The CDR3 runs to 16 residues. The germline gives CDR1 SGHVS, CDR2 FQNEAQ. The CDR3 bases are TGTGCCAGCAGCTCTCGGGACAGGGGATTCCAAGAGACCCAGTACTTC. This encodes CASSSRDRGFQETQYF.

The table lists this clonotype with many counts. The rearrangement joins TRBV6-2 or TRBV6-3 to TRBJ1-5; D unresolved. Deletions cut 6 bases from V and 3 bases from J, with 12 bases between. The CDR3 has 14 residues. CDR1 and CDR2 (germline): MNHEY, SVGEGT. This CDR3 is CASSYRRTNQPQHF. The CDR3 DNA is TGTGCCAGCAGCTACCGACGGACCAATCAGCCCCAGCATTTT.

DNA for the CDR3: TGTGCCAGCAGATCGCAGGGGGCGGAAGAGACCCAGTACTTC. This translates into CASRSQGAEETQYF. V is TRBV12-3 or TRBV12-4 and J is TRBJ2-5, with TRBD1 matching over 8 bases. The junction had 6 bases not matched to a gene; V was cut back by 6 bases and J by 3 bases. This CDR3 region has 14 residues.

This clonotype occurred a few times. This chain uses TRBV10-3 with TRBJ2-2; 8 bases agree with TRBD2. J was trimmed by 4 bases and V by 6 bases; bases with no gene match: 7. CDR3 length: 15 residues. Germline assignment: CDR1 ENHRY and CDR2 SYGVKD. Here the CDR3 DNA reads TGTGCCATCAGGGGAAGCGGGAGTGGCACCGGGGAGCTGTTTTTT. Protein product: CAIRGSGSGTGELFF.

This clonotype was found a few times. This sequence joins TRBV2 and TRBJ2-3, with D hard to call. V was cut by 2 bases and J by 5 bases, with 11 bases left in between. CDR1 and CDR2 from the germline V gene are SNHLY and FYNNEI. The CDR3 contains 14 residues. The CDR3 nucleotides are TGTGCCAGCAGTGAACGAAGAGCAGAAGATACGCAGTATTTT. Its protein product is CASSERRAEDTQYF.

This clonotype was seen at least ten times. The rearrangement joins TRBV10-3 to TRBJ1-1; D is ambiguous. The V end lost 2 bases, the J end lost 0 bases, and 13 bases lay between the germline ends. This CDR3 contains 16 residues. Germline V gives CDR1 ENHRY, CDR2 SYGVKD. The CDR3 nucleotides read TGTGCCATCAGTGAGGGACCTCAACGATTGAACACTGAAGCTTTCTTT. As protein: CAISEGPQRLNTEAFF.

This clonotype was observed many times. The chain joins TRBV28 to TRBJ2-2, with 7 bases identical to TRBD1. The V gene end was trimmed by 8 bases and the J gene end by 1 base; junction bases not matched to a gene: 1. CDR3 size: 13 residues. The germline V gene has CDR1 MDHEN and CDR2 SYDVKM. CDR3 sequence reads: CASYRGNTGELFF. CDR3 DNA sequence: TGTGCCAGCTACAGGGGGAACACCGGGGAGCTGTTTTTT. Complete variable domain (other parts from reference TRBV28 and TRBJ2-2): DVKVTQSSRYLVKRTGEKVFLECVQDMDHENMFWYRQDPGLGLRLIYFSYDVKMKEKGDIPEGYSVSREKKERFSLILESASTNQTSMYLCASYRGNTGELFFGEGSRLTVL.

This clonotype was recorded many times. The V call is TRBV20-1, the J call TRBJ1-5; the D gene is possibly TRBD1 (5 bases). Germline CDR1 reads DFQATT; CDR2 reads SNEGSKA (reference sequence). V was clipped by 0 bases and J by 7 bases, with 10 bases between them. The length of the CDR3 is 13 residues. This chain's CDR3 is CSARDQGLQPQHF. In DNA, the CDR3 is TGCAGTGCTAGAGACCAGGGTTTACAGCCCCAGCATTTT.

This clonotype was counted at least ten times. This chain links TRBV4-1 with TRBJ2-4; D tentatively reads TRBD1 or TRBD2 (5 bases each). Germline V gives CDR1 MGHRA, CDR2 YSYEKL. The CDR3 spans 17 residues. V was shortened by 1 base and J by 0 bases, with 13 bases between the two germline ends. CDR3 protein: CASSQGGARGAKNIQYF. CDR3 DNA: TGCGCCAGCAGCCAAGGAGGGGCTAGAGGAGCCAAAAACATTCAGTACTTC.

The chain joins TRBV6-4 to TRBJ1-1; 7 nucleotides align to TRBD1. V shed 6 bases and J 6 bases; nucleotides not matched to a gene: 10. The CDR3 loop spans 14 amino acids. Germline CDR1 is MRHNA and CDR2 is SNTAGT. The CDR3 reads CASRGTGARAEAFF. For the CDR3, the DNA is TGTGCCAGCAGGGGCACAGGGGCTCGGGCTGAAGCTTTCTTT.

In its sample, this clonotype was seen a few times. This rearrangement joins TRBV10-2 to TRBJ1-1, with D hard to call. V was shortened by 0 bases and J by 0 bases, with 2 bases between the two germline ends. The CDR3 has 13 amino acids. Germline CDR1 is WSHSY and CDR2 is SAAADI. In DNA form, the CDR3 reads TGCGCCAGCAGTGAGTCAGTGAACACTGAAGCTTTCTTT. It codes for CASSESVNTEAFF.

This clonotype appeared many times. The chain couples TRBV28 to TRBJ2-5; 12 bases agree with TRBD2. V was clipped by 5 bases and J by 0 bases; unmatched bases: 4. CDR1 MDHEN and CDR2 SYDVKM come from the germline V gene. This CDR3 is 16 amino acids long. The CDR3 loop reads CASSRLAGDYQETQYF. The DNA for the CDR3 is TGTGCCAGCAGTAGACTAGCGGGAGACTACCAAGAGACCCAGTACTTC.

This clonotype was seen ten or more times. The J gene is TRBJ2-2, the V gene TRBV6-2 or TRBV6-3, with D uncertain. Germline V gene lookup returns CDR1 MNHEY and CDR2 SVGEGT. This CDR3 has 13 residues. V shed 6 bases and J shed 0 bases, with 5 bases lying between them. The CDR3 bases are TGTGCCAGCAGGCAGTCGAACACCGGGGAGCTGTTTTTT. As protein: CASRQSNTGELFF.

This chain joins TRBV3-1 and TRBJ1-1; 7 bases agree with TRBD1. The trim removed 2 bases at V and 1 base at J, leaving 7 bases unmatched. CDR3 length: 16 amino acids. Germline V lookup: CDR1 LGHDT, CDR2 YNNKEL (reference sequence). The chain's CDR3 is CASSQINRGGNTEAFF. CDR3 nucleotides: TGTGCCAGCAGCCAAATCAACAGGGGAGGGAACACTGAAGCTTTCTTT.

V gene TRBV6-2 or TRBV6-3 combines with J gene TRBJ2-7; unclear D gene. The germline V and J ends were trimmed by 6 bases and 3 bases, with 18 bases remaining between them. This CDR3 region has 15 residues. CDR1 MNHEY and CDR2 SVGEGT come from the germline V gene. The CDR3 sequence: CASSRYVSSLYEQYF. CDR3 nucleotide sequence: TGTGCCAGCAGCCGCTATGTGAGTTCTCTCTACGAGCAGTACTTC.

The rearrangement joins TRBV25-1 to TRBJ1-2; no firm D call. Trimming shortened V by 4 bases and J by 7 bases, and 13 bases separated the two germline ends. The CDR3 runs to 13 residues. Germline V gene lookup returns CDR1 MGHDK and CDR2 SYGVNS. As DNA, the CDR3 is TGTGCCAGCAGTGCGCTAGGAGGGAGTGGCTACACCTTC. It specifies CASSALGGSGYTF.

This clonotype has ten or more counts. The J gene is TRBJ2-2, the V gene TRBV6-5; D unresolved. This CDR3 is built from 15 residues. The V gene's germline CDR1 is MNHEY and CDR2 SVGAGI. Deletions cut 4 bases from V and 6 bases from J, with 15 bases between. The DNA of the CDR3 is TGTGCCAGCAGTTTCCGCCGGAGTTTCGCCGGGGAGCTGTTTTTT. Translated, it gives CASSFRRSFAGELFF.

This clonotype was seen ten or more times. This rearrangement joins TRBV6-5 to TRBJ2-5, with TRBD1 identical over 9 bases. Germline loops: CDR1 MNHEY, CDR2 SVGAGI. V was pared by 0 bases and J by 5 bases, with 10 bases of the junction left unmatched. The CDR3 extends over 17 amino acids. The CDR3 spells CASSYSPETGGRETQYF. The CDR3 DNA sequence: TGTGCCAGCAGTTACTCTCCGGAGACAGGGGGTCGGGAGACCCAGTACTTC.

The chain carries TRBV5-6 and TRBJ2-2; TRBD1 matches at 7 bases. V dropped 1 base and J dropped 1; count of bases not matched to a gene: 1. Germline V gene data show CDR1 as SGHDT and CDR2 as YYEEEE. The CDR3 runs 15 residues. CDR3 in amino acids: CASSLWTGNTGELFF. The CDR3 DNA follows: TGTGCCAGCAGCTTGTGGACAGGGAACACCGGGGAGCTGTTTTTT.

The chain combines TRBV12-3 or TRBV12-4 with TRBJ1-5, with D possibly being TRBD1 (5 bases). The CDR3 totals 16 residues. Trimming took off 5 bases at V and 2 bases at J, with 16 bases between the two ends. Here the CDR3 DNA reads TGTGCCAGCAGTCGGAGCGGCAGGGACGGCAATCAGCCCCAGCATTTT. As protein: CASSRSGRDGNQPQHF.

In its sample, this clonotype was seen many times. An end of the junction does not agree with germline; a read error may underlie this. This chain links TRBV4-3 with TRBJ2-5; unclear D gene. This CDR3 contains 13 residues. In germline, CDR1 is LGHNA, CDR2 YSLEER. CDR3 protein: CASSQEIGVLQDF. As DNA, the CDR3 is TGCGCCAGCAGCCAAGAAATCGGCGTCCTCCAGGACTTC.

This clonotype was recorded many times. V usage is TRBV28 and J usage is TRBJ2-7; D call uncertain. The CDR3 length is 13 residues. Germline V gene data show CDR1 as MDHEN and CDR2 as SYDVKM. V dropped 2 bases and J dropped 7 bases, with 12 bases sitting between them. The CDR3 reads CASSLQPLEEQYF. The CDR3 region has the DNA TGTGCCAGCAGTTTACAACCCCTGGAGGAGCAGTACTTC.

This clonotype has ten or more counts. The CDR3 sequence is CSAKDRGNEQYF. The CDR3 DNA is TGCAGTGCAAAGGACAGGGGCAACGAGCAGTACTTC. The V and J genes are TRBV20-1 and TRBJ2-7; the match to TRBD1 covers 9 bases. V shed 6 bases and J 5 bases; nucleotides not matched to a gene: 5. The CDR3 runs to 12 residues. The germline gives CDR1 DFQATT, CDR2 SNEGSKA (reference sequence).

This clonotype was detected once. The J gene is TRBJ2-5, the V gene TRBV2, with a tentative D call TRBD2 (5 bases). Germline CDR1 reads SNHLY; CDR2 reads FYNNEI. V gave up 8 bases and J gave up 5 bases, with 12 bases separating them. The CDR3 length is 12 residues. CDR3 nucleotide sequence: TGTGCCAGCGGAAAGGAGCGGGAGACCCAGTACTTC. Translating gives CASGKERETQYF.

This clonotype has only a few counts. The chain has TRBV19 and TRBJ1-5; D call uncertain. V was pared by 6 bases and J by 4 bases, with 22 bases between. The CDR3 is 17 residues long. Germline assignment: CDR1 LNHDA and CDR2 SQIVND (reference sequence). The CDR3, as DNA: TGTGCCAGTAGGCTCGGCAGTAAGGGTGCTAAGAATCAGCCCCAGCATTTT. This encodes CASRLGSKGAKNQPQHF.